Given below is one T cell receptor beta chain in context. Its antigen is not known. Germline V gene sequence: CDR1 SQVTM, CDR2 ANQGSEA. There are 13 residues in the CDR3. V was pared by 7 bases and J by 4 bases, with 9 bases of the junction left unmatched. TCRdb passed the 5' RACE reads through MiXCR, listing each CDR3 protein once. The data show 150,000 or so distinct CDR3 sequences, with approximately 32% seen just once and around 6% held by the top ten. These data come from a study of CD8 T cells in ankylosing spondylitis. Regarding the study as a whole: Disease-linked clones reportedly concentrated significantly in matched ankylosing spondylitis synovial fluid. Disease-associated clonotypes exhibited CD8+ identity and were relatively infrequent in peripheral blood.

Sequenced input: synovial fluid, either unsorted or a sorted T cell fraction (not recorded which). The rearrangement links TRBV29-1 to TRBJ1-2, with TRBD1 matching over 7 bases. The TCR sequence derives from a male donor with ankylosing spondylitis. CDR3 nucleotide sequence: TGCAGCGGAACAGACAGGGAGGGCTATGGCTACACCTTC. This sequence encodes CSGTDREGYGYTF.